This T cell receptor (beta chain) came from a study of Ad26.COV2.S vaccination and SARS-CoV-2 variants. The study, taken as a whole, reports: The study found similar non-spike TCR breadth in vaccine and placebo recipients. Vaccinees showed greater spike-specific TCR breadth than placebo recipients. Post-vaccination breadth of spike-specific CD8+ and CD4+ T cell responses was reportedly substantial.

Trimming removed 6 bases at V and 8 bases at J, with 13 bases between. The germline gives CDR1 DFQATT, CDR2 SNEGSKA (reference sequence). The CDR3 is 11 residues long. Sequencing was performed with immunoSEQ multiplex PCR; in TCRdb, only in-frame clones are kept and a portion is missing. Among 450,000 to 550,000 clones listed, roughly 89% were seen once. To note about this clone: Its antigen is unidentified.

Treatment reported: around 19 received Ad26.COV2.S at low or high dose, single or two shots; 5 received placebo; per-sample allocation not given. Collection of samples fell on day 63 after the first vaccine or placebo injection. Cohort 1b enrolled adults aged 18-55 years in Boston. The sample consisted of peripheral blood, taken in a trial of Ad26.COV2.S vaccine versus placebo. The receptor comes from a person between 18 and 60 years old who received the Ad26.COV2.S COVID-19 vaccine or a placebo. The chain has TRBV20-1 and TRBJ1-1; possible D gene TRBD1, 5 bases. CDR3 sequence: CSARTYGEAFF. DNA for the CDR3: TGCAGTGCCCGGACATACGGGGAAGCTTTCTTT.